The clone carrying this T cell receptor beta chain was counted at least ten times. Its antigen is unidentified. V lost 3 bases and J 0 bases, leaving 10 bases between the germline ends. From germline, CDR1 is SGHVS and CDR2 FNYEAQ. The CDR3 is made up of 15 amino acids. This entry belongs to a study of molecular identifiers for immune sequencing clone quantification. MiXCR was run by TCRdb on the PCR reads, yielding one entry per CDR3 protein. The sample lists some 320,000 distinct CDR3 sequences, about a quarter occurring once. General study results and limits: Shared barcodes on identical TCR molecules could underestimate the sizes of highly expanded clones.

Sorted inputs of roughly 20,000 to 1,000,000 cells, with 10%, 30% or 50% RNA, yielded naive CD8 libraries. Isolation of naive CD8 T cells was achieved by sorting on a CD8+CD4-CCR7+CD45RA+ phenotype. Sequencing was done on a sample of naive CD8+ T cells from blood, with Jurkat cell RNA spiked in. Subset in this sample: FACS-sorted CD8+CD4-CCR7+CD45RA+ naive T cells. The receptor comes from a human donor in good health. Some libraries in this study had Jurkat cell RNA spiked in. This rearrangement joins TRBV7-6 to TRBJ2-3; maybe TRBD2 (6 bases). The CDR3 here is CASSFWGRSTDTQYF. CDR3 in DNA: TGTGCCAGCAGCTTCTGGGGGAGGAGCACAGATACGCAGTATTTT.